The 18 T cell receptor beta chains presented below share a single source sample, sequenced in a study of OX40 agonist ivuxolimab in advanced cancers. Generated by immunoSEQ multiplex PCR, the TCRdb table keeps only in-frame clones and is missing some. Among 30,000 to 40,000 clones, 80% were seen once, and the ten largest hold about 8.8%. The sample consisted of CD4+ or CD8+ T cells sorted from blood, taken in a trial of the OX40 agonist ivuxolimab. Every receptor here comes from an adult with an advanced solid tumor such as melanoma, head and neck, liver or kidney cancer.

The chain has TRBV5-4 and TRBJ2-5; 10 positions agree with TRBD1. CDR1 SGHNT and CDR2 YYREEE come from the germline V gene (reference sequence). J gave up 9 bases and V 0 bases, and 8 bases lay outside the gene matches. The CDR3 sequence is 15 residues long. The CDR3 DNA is TGTGCCAGCAGCTTGGGGGACAGGGGAGGGGAGGCCCAGTACTTC. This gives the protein CASSLGDRGGEAQYF.

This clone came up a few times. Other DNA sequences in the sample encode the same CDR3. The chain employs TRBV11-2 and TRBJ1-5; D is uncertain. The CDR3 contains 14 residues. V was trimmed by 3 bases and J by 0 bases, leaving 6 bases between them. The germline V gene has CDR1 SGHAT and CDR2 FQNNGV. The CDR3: CASSFADSNQPQHF. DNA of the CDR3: TGTGCCAGCAGCTTTGCAGATAGCAATCAGCCCCAGCATTTT. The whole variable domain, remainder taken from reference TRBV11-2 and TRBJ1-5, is EAGVAQSPRYKIIEKRQSVAFWCNPISGHATLYWYQQILGQGPKLLIQFQNNGVVDDSQLPKDRFSAERLKGVDSTLKIQPAKLEDSAVYLCASSFADSNQPQHFGDGTRLSIL.

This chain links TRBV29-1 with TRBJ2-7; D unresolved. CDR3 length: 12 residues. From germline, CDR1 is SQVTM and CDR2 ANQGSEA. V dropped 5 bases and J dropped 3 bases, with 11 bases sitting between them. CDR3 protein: CSVSVSIYEQYF. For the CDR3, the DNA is TGCAGCGTTTCCGTCAGCATCTACGAGCAGTACTTC.

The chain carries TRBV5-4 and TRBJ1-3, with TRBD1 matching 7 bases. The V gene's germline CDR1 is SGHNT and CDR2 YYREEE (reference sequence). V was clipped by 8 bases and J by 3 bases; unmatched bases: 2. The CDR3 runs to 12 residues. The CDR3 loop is CASGQVGNTIYF. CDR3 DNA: TGTGCCAGTGGACAGGTTGGAAACACCATATATTTT.

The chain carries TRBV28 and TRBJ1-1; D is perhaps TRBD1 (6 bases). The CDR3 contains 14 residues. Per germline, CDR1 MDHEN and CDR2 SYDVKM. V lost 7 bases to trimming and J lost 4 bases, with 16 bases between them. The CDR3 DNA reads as TGTGCCAGCATCCCTCCCCGGGGGCTCACTGAAGCTTTCTTT. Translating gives CASIPPRGLTEAFF.

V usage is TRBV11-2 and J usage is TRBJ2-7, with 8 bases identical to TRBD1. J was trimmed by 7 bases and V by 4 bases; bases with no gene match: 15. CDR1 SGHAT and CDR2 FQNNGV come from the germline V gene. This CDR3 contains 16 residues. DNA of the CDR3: TGTGCCAGCAGCTCCTCCCAGGACAGGGTCCTCCGGGAGCAGTACTTC. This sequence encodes CASSSSQDRVLREQYF.

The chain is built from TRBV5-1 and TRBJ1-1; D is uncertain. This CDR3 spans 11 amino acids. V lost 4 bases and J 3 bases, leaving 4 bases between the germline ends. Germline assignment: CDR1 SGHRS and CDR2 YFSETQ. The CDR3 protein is CASSPDTEAFF. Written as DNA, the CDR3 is TGCGCCAGCAGCCCCGACACTGAAGCTTTCTTT.

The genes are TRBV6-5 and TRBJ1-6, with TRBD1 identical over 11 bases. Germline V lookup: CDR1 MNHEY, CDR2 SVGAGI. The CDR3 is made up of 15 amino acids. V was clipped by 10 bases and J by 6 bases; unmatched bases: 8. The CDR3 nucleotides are TGTGCCACCCAATCCGGGACAGGGGGTAATTCACCCCTCCACTTT. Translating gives CATQSGTGGNSPLHF.

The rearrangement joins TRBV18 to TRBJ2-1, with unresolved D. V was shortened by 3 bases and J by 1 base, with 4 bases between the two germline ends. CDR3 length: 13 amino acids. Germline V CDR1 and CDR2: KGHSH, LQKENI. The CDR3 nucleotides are TGTGCCAGCTCACCGCGATCCTACAATGAGCAGTTCTTC. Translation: CASSPRSYNEQFF. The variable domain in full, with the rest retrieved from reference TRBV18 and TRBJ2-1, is NAGVMQNPRHLVRRRGQEARLRCSPMKGHSHVYWYRQLPEEGLKFMVYLQKENIIDESGMPKERFSAEFPKEGPSILRIQQVVRGDSAAYFCASSPRSYNEQFFGPGTRLTVL.

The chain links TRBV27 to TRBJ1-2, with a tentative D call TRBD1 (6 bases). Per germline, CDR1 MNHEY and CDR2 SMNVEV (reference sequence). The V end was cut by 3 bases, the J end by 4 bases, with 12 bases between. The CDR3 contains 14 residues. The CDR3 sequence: CASSLTRGAYGYTF. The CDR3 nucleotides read TGTGCCAGCAGTTTGACCCGGGGGGCCTATGGCTACACCTTC.

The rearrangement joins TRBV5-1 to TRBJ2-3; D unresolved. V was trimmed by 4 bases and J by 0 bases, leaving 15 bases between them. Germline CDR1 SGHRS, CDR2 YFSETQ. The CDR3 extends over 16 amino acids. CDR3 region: CASSGQPSTSTDTQYF. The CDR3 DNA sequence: TGCGCCAGCAGCGGTCAGCCATCCACTAGCACAGATACGCAGTATTTT.

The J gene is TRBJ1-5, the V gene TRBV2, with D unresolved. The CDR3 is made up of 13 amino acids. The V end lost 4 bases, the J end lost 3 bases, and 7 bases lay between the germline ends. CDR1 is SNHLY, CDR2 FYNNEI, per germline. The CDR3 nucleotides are TGTGCCAGCAGTGGTGCGAACAATCAGCCCCAGCATTTT. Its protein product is CASSGANNQPQHF.

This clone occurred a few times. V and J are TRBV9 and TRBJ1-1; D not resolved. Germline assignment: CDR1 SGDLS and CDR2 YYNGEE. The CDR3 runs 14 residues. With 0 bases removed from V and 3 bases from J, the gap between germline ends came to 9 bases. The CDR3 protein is CASSVGGTDTEAFF. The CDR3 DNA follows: TGTGCCAGCAGCGTAGGTGGAACTGACACTGAAGCTTTCTTT.

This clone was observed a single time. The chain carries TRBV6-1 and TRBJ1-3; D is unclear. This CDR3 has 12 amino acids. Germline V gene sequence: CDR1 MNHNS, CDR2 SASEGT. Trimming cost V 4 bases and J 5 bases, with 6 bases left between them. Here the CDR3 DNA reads TGTGCCAGCAGTGGGACCCGAAACACCATATATTTT. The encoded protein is CASSGTRNTIYF.

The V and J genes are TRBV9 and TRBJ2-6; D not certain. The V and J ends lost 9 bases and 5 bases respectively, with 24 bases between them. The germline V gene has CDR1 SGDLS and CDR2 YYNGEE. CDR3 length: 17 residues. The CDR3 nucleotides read TGTGCCACCATGTGTTGTACTCAACAAAGTCGGGCCAACGTCCTGACTTTC. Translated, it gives CATMCCTQQSRANVLTF. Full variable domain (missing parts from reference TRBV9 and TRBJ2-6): DSGVTQTPKHLITATGQRVTLRCSPRSGDLSVYWYQQSLDQGLQFLIQYYNGEERAKGNILERFSAQQFPDLHSELNLSSLELGDSALYFCATMCCTQQSRANVLTFGAGSRLTVL.

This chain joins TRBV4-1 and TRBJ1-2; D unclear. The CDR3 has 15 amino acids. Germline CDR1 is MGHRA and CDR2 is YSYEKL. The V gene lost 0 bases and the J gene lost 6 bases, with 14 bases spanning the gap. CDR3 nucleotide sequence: TGCGCCAGCAGCCAAGATATTTCCTTCCTTGATGGCTACACCTTC. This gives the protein CASSQDISFLDGYTF.

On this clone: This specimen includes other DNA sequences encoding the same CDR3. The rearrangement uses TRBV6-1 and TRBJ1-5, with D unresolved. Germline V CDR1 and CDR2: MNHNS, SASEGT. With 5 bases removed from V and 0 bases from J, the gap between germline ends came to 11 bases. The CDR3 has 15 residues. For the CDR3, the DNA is TGTGCCAGCAGTAAGGGTAGAGCTAGCAATCAGCCCCAGCATTTT. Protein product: CASSKGRASNQPQHF.

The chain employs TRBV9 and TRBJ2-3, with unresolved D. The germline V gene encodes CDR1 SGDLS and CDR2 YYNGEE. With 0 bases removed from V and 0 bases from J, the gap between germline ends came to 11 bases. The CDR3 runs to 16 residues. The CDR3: CASSVGRPTSTDTQYF. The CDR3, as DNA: TGTGCCAGCAGCGTAGGACGGCCGACTAGCACAGATACGCAGTATTTT.